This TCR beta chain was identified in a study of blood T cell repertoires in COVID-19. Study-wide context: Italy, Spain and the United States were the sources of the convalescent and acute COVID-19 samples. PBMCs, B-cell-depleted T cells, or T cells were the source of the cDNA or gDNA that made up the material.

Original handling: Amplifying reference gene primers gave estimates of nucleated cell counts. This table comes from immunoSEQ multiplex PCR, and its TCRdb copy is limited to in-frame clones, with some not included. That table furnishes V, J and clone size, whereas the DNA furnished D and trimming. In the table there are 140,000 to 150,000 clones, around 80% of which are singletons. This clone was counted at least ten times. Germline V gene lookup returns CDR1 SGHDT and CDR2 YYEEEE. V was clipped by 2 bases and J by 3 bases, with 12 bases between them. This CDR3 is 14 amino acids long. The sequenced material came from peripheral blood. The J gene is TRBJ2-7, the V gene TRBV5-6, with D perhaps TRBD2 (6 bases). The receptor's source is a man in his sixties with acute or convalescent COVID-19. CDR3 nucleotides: TGTGCCAGCAGCTTAAAGGGACTCCACTACGAGCAGTACTTC. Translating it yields CASSLKGLHYEQYF. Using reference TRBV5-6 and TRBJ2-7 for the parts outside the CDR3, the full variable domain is DAGVTQSPTHLIKTRGQQVTLRCSPKSGHDTVSWYQQALGQGPQFIFQYYEEEERQRGNFPDRFSGHQFPNYSSELNVNALLLGDSALYLCASSLKGLHYEQYFGPGTRLTVT.